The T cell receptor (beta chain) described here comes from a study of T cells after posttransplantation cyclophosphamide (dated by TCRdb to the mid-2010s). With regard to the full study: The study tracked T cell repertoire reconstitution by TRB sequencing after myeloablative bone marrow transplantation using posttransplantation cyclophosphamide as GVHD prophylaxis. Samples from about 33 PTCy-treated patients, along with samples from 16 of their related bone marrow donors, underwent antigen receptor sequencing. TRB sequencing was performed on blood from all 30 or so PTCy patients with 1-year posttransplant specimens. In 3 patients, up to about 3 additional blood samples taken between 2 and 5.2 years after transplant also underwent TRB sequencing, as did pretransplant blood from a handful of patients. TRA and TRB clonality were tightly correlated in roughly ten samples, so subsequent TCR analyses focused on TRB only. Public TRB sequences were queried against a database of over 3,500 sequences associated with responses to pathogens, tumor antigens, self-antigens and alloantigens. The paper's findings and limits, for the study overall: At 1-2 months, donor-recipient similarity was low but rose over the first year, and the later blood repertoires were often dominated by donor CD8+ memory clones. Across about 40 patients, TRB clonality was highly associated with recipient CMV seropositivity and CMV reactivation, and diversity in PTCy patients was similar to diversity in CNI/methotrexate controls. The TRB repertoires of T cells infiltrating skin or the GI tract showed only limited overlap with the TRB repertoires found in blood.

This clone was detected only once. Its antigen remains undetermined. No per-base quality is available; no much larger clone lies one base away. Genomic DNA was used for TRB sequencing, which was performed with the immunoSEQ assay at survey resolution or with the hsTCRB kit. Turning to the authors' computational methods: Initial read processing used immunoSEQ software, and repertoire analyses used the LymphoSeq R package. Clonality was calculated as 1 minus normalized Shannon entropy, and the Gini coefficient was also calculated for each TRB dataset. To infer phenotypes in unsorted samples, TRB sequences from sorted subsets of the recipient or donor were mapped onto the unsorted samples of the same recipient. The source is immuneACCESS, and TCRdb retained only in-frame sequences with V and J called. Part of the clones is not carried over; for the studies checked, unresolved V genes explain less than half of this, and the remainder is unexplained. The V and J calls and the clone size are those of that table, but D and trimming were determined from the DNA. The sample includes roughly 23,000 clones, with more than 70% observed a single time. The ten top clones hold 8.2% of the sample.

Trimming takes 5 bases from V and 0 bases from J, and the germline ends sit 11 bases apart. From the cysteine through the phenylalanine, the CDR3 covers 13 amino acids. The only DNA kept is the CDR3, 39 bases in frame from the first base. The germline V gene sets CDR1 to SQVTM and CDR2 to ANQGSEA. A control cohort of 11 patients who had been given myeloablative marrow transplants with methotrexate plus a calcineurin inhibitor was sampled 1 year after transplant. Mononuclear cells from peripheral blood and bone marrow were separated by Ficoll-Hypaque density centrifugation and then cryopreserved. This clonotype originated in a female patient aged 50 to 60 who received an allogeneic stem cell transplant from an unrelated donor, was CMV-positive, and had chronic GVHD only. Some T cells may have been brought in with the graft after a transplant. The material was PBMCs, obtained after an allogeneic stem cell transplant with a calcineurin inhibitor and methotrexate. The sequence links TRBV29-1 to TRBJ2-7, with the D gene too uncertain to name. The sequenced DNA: TGCAGCGTTAAGTTTCCAGGCTCCTACGAGCAGTACTTC. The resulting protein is CSVKFPGSYEQYF.